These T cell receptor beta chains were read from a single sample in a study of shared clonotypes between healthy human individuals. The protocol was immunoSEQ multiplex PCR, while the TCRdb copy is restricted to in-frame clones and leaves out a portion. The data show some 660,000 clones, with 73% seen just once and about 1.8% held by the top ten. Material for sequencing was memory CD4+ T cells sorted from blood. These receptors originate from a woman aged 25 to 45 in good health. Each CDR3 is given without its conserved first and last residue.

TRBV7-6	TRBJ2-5	ASSLVADRTVY
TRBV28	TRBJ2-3	ASSFGGRSTDTQY
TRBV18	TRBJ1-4	ASSQDREKLF
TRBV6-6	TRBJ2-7	ASSSPSASSYEQY
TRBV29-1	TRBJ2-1	SVPGLAGGRYNEQF
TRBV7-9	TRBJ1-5	ASSGQASNQPQH
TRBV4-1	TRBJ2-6	ASSQVPGQGLFGANVLT
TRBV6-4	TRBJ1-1	ASSRGGSGWNTEAF
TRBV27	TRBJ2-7	ASSSGYEQY
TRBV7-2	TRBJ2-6	ASSLVDTGANVLT
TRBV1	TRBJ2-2	TSSQDRPANTGELF
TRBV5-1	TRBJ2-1	ASSLLGLAGDWQF
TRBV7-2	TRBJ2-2	ASSLSGSHTGELF
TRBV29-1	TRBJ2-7	SVGTASYEQY
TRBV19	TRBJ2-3	ASKGGLTTDTQY
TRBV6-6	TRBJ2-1	ASSFKGSLYNEQF
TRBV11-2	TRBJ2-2	ASSLWIPTPQGTGELF
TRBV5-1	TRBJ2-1	ASSLEASGYNEQF
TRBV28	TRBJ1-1	ASSPGGTHMNTEAF
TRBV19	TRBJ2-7	ASSILAGGMYEQY